This TCR beta chain was sequenced in a study of CD8+ T cells in alopecia areata. Study-level information: C3H/HeJ graft donors with spontaneous alopecia, aged roughly 6-12 months, supplied skin that was transplanted onto female C3H/HeJ mice aged about 7-11 weeks. Study outcomes and limitations: The study found higher clonality in lesional than normal scalp, especially in alopecia totalis/universalis. In patients, TCRs were shared less clearly than in mice, and HLA may possibly be involved.

The sorting of pooled cutaneous lymph node cells relied on CD4, CD8alpha, NKG2D, NKG2ACE and other markers. Investigators isolated RNA and reverse transcribed it into cDNA to act as the sequencing template. Repertoires were generated with immunoSEQ multiplex PCR, while TCRdb's copy carries only in-frame clones and drops some. Singletons are absent from the sample, which has approximately 280,000 clones. A note on this clone: Its antigen is not known. Mouse germline and gene names are used.

Sequencing used CD4+ T cells sorted from a lymph node. The receptor's source is a C3H/HeJ mouse with alopecia areata. This strain has MHC haplotype H2-k.

CDR3 DNA, as far as it was read: TGTGCCAGCAGTGAGGAGGGGAGTAACACA. It yields the protein CASSEEGSNT. The full-length CDR3 reads as CASSEEGSNTEVFF. The rearrangement uses TRBV13-3 and TRBJ1-1; D perhaps matches TRBD1 (5 bases). Sequencing ends 4 residues short of the CDR3 end; the germline J gene provides the rest. Germline V gene sequence: CDR1 NNHDY, CDR2 SYVADS. The CDR3 totals 14 residues. V was trimmed by 2 bases and J by 2 bases, leaving 10 bases between them.